Only a few counts were recorded for the clone carrying this TCR beta chain. This entry is derived from a study of blood T cells in healthy people across ages. A second roughly 6 to 11 cycle PCR used barcoded and J-beta primers. One entry per CDR3 protein results from TCRdb running MiXCR on the 5' RACE reads. The data show around 1,000,000 distinct CDR3 sequences, under 30% seen once. From germline, CDR1 is MNHEY and CDR2 SVGEGT. The germline V and J ends were trimmed by 4 bases and 8 bases, with 9 bases remaining between them. The CDR3 spans 12 residues. This same sample was also taken into another study, of T cells of mothers and their children.

V gene TRBV6-2 or TRBV6-3 combines with J gene TRBJ2-4; TRBD2 is a possible D gene (6 bases). This clonotype was sampled from a girl under 10 years old in good health. Sequencing used blood. The CDR3 loop reads CASSFTSYIQYF. In DNA form, the CDR3 reads TGTGCCAGCAGTTTCACTAGCTACATTCAGTACTTC.